This is a list of T cell receptor beta chains from one sample in a study of cytomegalovirus exposure and HLA in healthy donors. The repertoire was sequenced with immunoSEQ multiplex PCR; TCRdb's copy has only in-frame clones and lacks some. The profile shows 160,000 or so clones, roughly 80% of them singletons. Input material: PBMCs. These receptors were taken from a man aged 18 to 30 in good health and CMV-seropositive. Each CDR3 is given with its conserved first and last residue. The D gene is left open where the match is weak. Rows give clone size only sometimes, using once, few, many, or a class for an expanded clone.

TRBD2,TRBV19,.,TRBJ2-1,CASFIAGENYNEQFF,TGTGCCAGTTTCATAGCGGGGGAGAATTACAATGAGCAGTTCTTC
TRBD1,TRBV4-3,.,TRBJ2-7,CASSTRQGYEQYF,TGCGCCAGCAGCACCCGACAGGGGTATGAGCAGTACTTC
TRBD2,TRBV7-9,.,TRBJ2-5,CASTIIGLAGPETQYF,TGTGCCAGCACCATTATCGGACTAGCGGGACCAGAGACCCAGTACTTC
TRBD1,TRBV10-3,.,TRBJ1-2,CAISEGGAGYGYTF,TGTGCCATCAGTGAAGGGGGCGCGGGCTATGGCTACACCTTC
TRBD2,TRBV5-4,.,TRBJ2-5,CASSGGGETQYF,TGTGCCAGCAGCGGGGGGGGAGAGACCCAGTACTTC
.,TRBV5-6,.,TRBJ2-1,CASSFLIEQFF,TGTGCCAGCAGCTTCCTTATTGAGCAGTTCTTC
.,TRBV20-1,.,TRBJ1-1,CSASGGFEAFF,TGCAGTGCTAGTGGGGGCTTTGAAGCTTTCTTT
.,TRBV19,.,TRBJ1-5,CASSIVKGRIEPQHF,TGTGCCAGTAGTATAGTGAAAGGGAGGATTGAGCCCCAGCATTTT
.,TRBV5-1,once,TRBJ2-2,CASSLFSWELFF,TGCGCCAGCAGCTTGTTCAGTTGGGAGCTGTTTTTT
.,TRBV6-4,.,TRBJ2-1,CASSVFSYNEQFF,TGTGCCAGCAGTGTCTTCTCCTACAATGAGCAGTTCTTC
TRBD2,TRBV6-4,many,TRBJ2-2,CASRGLAGATGELFF,TGTGCCAGCAGAGGACTAGCGGGAGCCACCGGGGAGCTGTTTTTT
.,TRBV12-5,.,TRBJ2-3,CASGLASTDTQYF,TGTGCTAGTGGTTTGGCTAGCACAGATACGCAGTATTTT
.,TRBV19,.,TRBJ1-1,CASSIGGGAEAFF,TGTGCCAGTAGTATTGGAGGGGGGGCTGAAGCTTTCTTT
TRBD2,TRBV5-1,.,TRBJ2-1,CASAGLAGDEQFF,TGCGCCAGCGCCGGACTAGCGGGCGATGAGCAGTTCTTC
.,TRBV27,.,TRBJ1-5,CASSLIRPSRDQPQHF,TGTGCCAGCAGTTTAATTCGGCCCTCGAGGGATCAGCCCCAGCATTTT
.,TRBV30,.,TRBJ2-3,CAWSVNRVADTQYF,TGTGCCTGGAGTGTGAACAGGGTGGCAGATACGCAGTATTTT
.,TRBV4-1,.,TRBJ2-7,CASSQDQVVGYGAVSYEQYF,TGCGCCAGCAGCCAAGATCAGGTAGTGGGATATGGGGCCGTCTCCTACGAGCAGTACTTC
TRBD2,TRBV7-8,.,TRBJ2-3,CASSLVGLGTDTQYF,TGTGCCAGCAGCTTAGTTGGACTAGGCACAGATACGCAGTATTTT
.,TRBV19,.,TRBJ1-1,CASDGGWRTFF,TGTGCCAGTGACGGGGGGTGGAGGACTTTCTTT
TRBD1,TRBV27,few,TRBJ2-1,CASSLPGQGLVVNEQFF,TGTGCCAGCAGTTTGCCGGGACAGGGTCTTGTCGTCAATGAGCAGTTCTTC
TRBD1,TRBV28,.,TRBJ1-5,CASSLKAPSGGPQHF,TGTGCCAGCAGTCTGAAAGCTCCCTCAGGGGGGCCCCAGCATTTT
.,TRBV4-3,.,TRBJ2-2,CASSQDRVEPGELFF,TGCGCCAGCAGCCAAGATCGGGTCGAACCCGGGGAGCTGTTTTTT
.,TRBV6-6,.,TRBJ1-5,CASSYSKTVNNQPQHF,TGTGCCAGCAGTTACTCGAAGACAGTGAACAATCAGCCCCAGCATTTT
.,TRBV30,once,TRBJ1-5,CAWTAEGNQPQHF,TGTGCCTGGACTGCGGAGGGTAATCAGCCCCAGCATTTT
TRBD1,TRBV19,few,TRBJ1-3,CASSKTTGGTIYF,TGTGCCAGTAGTAAAACTACAGGGGGCACCATATATTTT
.,TRBV11-2,.,TRBJ1-5,CASSLGGGNQPQHF,TGTGCCAGCAGCTTAGGGGGAGGTAACCAGCCCCAGCATTTT
TRBD1,TRBV30,.,TRBJ2-3,CAWSLQGEDTQYF,TGTGCCTGGAGTTTACAGGGGGAGGATACGCAGTATTTT
.,TRBV5-1,.,TRBJ2-3,CASSNSGDTQYF,TGCGCCAGCAGCAACAGTGGGGATACGCAGTATTTT
.,TRBV28,.,TRBJ1-5,CASSSGQPQHF,TGTGCCAGCAGTTCGGGTCAGCCCCAGCATTTT
.,TRBV6-5,.,TRBJ2-5,CASSYSDRASGAQYF,TGTGCCAGCAGTTACTCTGACCGGGCCTCAGGGGCCCAGTACTTC
.,TRBV9,.,TRBJ2-1,CASSQGLNEQFF,TGTGCCAGCTCCCAGGGGCTGAATGAGCAGTTCTTC
TRBD2,TRBV5-1,once,TRBJ2-7,CASSLGAGGYEQYF,TGCGCCAGCAGCTTGGGGGCGGGGGGGTACGAGCAGTACTTC
.,TRBV28,.,TRBJ2-1,CASSSALVWRGEQFF,TGTGCCAGCAGTTCAGCATTGGTTTGGCGGGGTGAGCAGTTCTTC
.,TRBV7-8,.,TRBJ2-3,CASSLPCLYNPRGTDTQYF,TGTGCCAGCAGCTTACCCTGTTTGTATAATCCCAGAGGGACAGATACGCAGTATTTT
.,TRBV5-4,.,TRBJ2-3,CANGELPPTDTQYF,TGTGCCAACGGGGAGCTTCCCCCCACAGATACGCAGTATTTT
TRBD1,TRBV4-1,.,TRBJ1-1,CASSLREGALDVNTEAFF,TGCGCCAGCAGCCTTCGGGAGGGGGCGCTGGACGTGAACACTGAAGCTTTCTTT
.,TRBV9,.,TRBJ2-5,CTSSREEGVKETQYF,TGTACCAGCAGTAGGGAGGAGGGAGTAAAGGAGACCCAGTACTTC
.,TRBV7-9,.,TRBJ2-7,CASSFGREYEQYF,TGTGCCAGCAGCTTCGGCAGGGAATACGAGCAGTACTTC
.,TRBV9,.,TRBJ2-5,CASSEEGAGETQYF,TGTGCCAGCAGCGAGGAGGGCGCGGGAGAGACCCAGTACTTC
TRBD2,TRBV5-1,.,TRBJ2-7,CASSSTSGRSYEQYF,TGCGCCAGCAGCTCGACTAGCGGGAGGTCCTACGAGCAGTACTTC
TRBD1,TRBV9,.,TRBJ1-4,CASSVAARGGGNEKLFF,TGTGCCAGCAGCGTAGCGGCTCGAGGGGGCGGTAATGAAAAACTGTTTTTT
TRBD1,TRBV6-5,.,TRBJ1-1,CATRQGPNTEAFF,TGTGCCACGAGACAGGGCCCGAACACTGAAGCTTTCTTT
TRBD2,TRBV27,.,TRBJ2-1,CASSLLLAGGARQFF,TGTGCCAGCAGTTTATTACTAGCGGGAGGAGCCCGGCAGTTCTTC
.,TRBV5-4,few,TRBJ1-3,CASSPGQRSSGNTIYF,TGTGCCAGCAGTCCGGGACAACGAAGCTCTGGAAACACCATATATTTT
TRBD1,TRBV4-1,.,TRBJ2-1,CASSQIVGTGANNEQFF,TGCGCCAGCAGCCAAATTGTAGGGACAGGGGCTAACAATGAGCAGTTCTTC
TRBD2,TRBV6-1,few,TRBJ2-1,CASSGGGLTDEQFF,TGTGCCAGCAGTGGGGGGGGTTTAACCGATGAGCAGTTCTTC
.,TRBV7-9,.,TRBJ2-7,CASSLGGREQYF,TGTGCCAGCAGCTTAGGAGGGAGGGAGCAGTACTTC
.,TRBV5-1,.,TRBJ2-3,CASSYDGQITDTQYF,TGCGCCAGCAGCTATGACGGACAGATCACAGATACGCAGTATTTT
.,TRBV11-2,.,TRBJ1-1,CASSLTVRTEAFF,TGTGCCAGCAGCTTAACAGTACGGACTGAAGCTTTCTTT
.,TRBV6-4,.,TRBJ2-1,CASSDVWRGGEDEQFF,TGTGCCAGCAGTGACGTCTGGAGGGGGGGAGAGGATGAGCAGTTCTTC
TRBD1,TRBV6-5,few,TRBJ1-2,CASSYRPGQGFHGYTF,TGTGCCAGCAGTTACCGTCCGGGACAGGGTTTCCATGGCTACACCTTC
TRBD2,TRBV7-9,.,TRBJ2-1,CASRIRGGYNEQFF,TGTGCCAGCAGAATCCGGGGGGGCTACAATGAGCAGTTCTTC
.,TRBV27,.,TRBJ1-1,CASSGRDTLNTEAFF,TGTGCCAGCAGTGGACGGGACACACTGAACACTGAAGCTTTCTTT
.,TRBV4-2,.,TRBJ1-1,CASSQGTSPEAFF,TGTGCCAGCAGCCAAGGGACATCGCCTGAAGCTTTCTTT
.,TRBV28,.,TRBJ2-7,CASSPDTFYEQYF,TGTGCCAGCAGCCCTGACACATTCTACGAGCAGTACTTC
TRBD1,TRBV19,.,TRBJ2-2,CASRPGQDTGELFF,TGTGCCAGTAGACCGGGACAGGACACCGGGGAGCTGTTTTTT
TRBD1,TRBV5-1,once,TRBJ2-7,CASSFSTGDYEQYF,TGCGCCAGCAGTTTTTCGACAGGGGACTACGAGCAGTACTTC